The present TCR beta chain was sequenced within a study of blood T cells in healthy people across ages. There are 15 residues in the CDR3. Germline assignment: CDR1 SQVTM and CDR2 ANQGSEA. V lost 1 base, J lost 4 bases, and 16 bases lay in between. This clonotype turned up a few times. The authors ran a second PCR of 7 to 11 cycles using a sample-barcoded 5' primer and a J-beta primer mix. MiXCR, run by TCRdb on the 5' RACE reads, gives a single entry per CDR3 protein. Among 1,300,000 or so distinct CDR3 sequences, 59% were seen once, and the ten largest hold over 5%. The TCR comes from a man in his late teens or twenties in good health. Sequenced sample: blood. The gene calls are TRBV29-1 and TRBJ1-2; D gene ambiguous. The CDR3 reads CSVEGGREVGYGYTF. CDR3 sequence (DNA): TGCAGCGTTGAAGGAGGGAGGGAGGTAGGCTATGGCTACACCTTC.